This T cell receptor (beta chain) was recorded in a study of T cell responses to AZD1222 COVID-19 vaccine. Per the germline V gene, CDR1 is SGHNT and CDR2 is YYREEE (reference sequence). The CDR3 contains 16 residues. V lost 4 bases, J lost 4 bases, and 20 bases lay in between. Using immunoSEQ multiplex PCR, the repertoire was profiled, and TCRdb retains in-frame clones only, with some absent. The sample includes roughly 120,000 clones, 70% to 90% of them seen just once. The chain employs TRBV5-4 and TRBJ1-2; D perhaps matches TRBD1 (6 bases). Sequences were derived from peripheral blood, sampled on day 0 of AZD1222 vaccination. This receptor was obtained from an adult in good health. The CDR3 region is CASSPDGGARGYGYTF. The CDR3 coding sequence is TGTGCCAGCAGCCCGGACGGGGGGGCGCGTGGCTATGGCTACACCTTC. Based on the CDR3 plus reference TRBV5-4 and TRBJ1-2, the full variable domain is ETGVTQSPTHLIKTRGQQVTLRCSSQSGHNTVSWYQQALGQGPQFIFQYYREEENGRGNFPPRFSGLQFPNYSSELNVNALELDDSALYLCASSPDGGARGYGYTFGSGTRLTVV.